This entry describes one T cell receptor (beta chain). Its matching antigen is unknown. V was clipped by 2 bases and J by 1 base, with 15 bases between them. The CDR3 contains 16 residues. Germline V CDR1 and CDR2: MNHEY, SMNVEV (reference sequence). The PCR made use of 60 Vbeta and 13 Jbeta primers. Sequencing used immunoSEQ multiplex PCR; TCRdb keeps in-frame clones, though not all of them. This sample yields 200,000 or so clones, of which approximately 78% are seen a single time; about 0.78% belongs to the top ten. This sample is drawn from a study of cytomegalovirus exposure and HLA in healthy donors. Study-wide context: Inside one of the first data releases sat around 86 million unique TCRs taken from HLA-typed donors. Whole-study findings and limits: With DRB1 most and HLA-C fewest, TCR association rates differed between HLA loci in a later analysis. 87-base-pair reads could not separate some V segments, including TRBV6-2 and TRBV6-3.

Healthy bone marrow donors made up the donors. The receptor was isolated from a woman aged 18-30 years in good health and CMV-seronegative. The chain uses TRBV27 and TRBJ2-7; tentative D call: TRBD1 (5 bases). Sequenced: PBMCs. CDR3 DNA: TGTGCCAGCAGTTTAGCGTGGGGCCCCCTTTCCTACGAGCAGTACTTC. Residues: CASSLAWGPLSYEQYF.